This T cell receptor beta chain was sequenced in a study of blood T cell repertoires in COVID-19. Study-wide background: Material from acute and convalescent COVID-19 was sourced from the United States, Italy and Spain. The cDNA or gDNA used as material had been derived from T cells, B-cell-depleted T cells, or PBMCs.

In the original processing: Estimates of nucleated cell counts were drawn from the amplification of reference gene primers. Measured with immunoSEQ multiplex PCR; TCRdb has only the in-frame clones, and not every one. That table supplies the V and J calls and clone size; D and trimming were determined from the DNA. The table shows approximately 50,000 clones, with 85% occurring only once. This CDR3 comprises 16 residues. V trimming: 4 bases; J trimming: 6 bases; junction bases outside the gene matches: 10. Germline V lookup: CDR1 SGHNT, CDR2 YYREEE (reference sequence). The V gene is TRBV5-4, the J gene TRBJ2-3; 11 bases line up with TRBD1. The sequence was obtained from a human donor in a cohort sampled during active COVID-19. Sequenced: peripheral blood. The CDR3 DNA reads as TGTGCCAGCAGCCCTTTGGACAGGGGGCGCATGGATACGCAGTATTTT. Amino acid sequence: CASSPLDRGRMDTQYF.